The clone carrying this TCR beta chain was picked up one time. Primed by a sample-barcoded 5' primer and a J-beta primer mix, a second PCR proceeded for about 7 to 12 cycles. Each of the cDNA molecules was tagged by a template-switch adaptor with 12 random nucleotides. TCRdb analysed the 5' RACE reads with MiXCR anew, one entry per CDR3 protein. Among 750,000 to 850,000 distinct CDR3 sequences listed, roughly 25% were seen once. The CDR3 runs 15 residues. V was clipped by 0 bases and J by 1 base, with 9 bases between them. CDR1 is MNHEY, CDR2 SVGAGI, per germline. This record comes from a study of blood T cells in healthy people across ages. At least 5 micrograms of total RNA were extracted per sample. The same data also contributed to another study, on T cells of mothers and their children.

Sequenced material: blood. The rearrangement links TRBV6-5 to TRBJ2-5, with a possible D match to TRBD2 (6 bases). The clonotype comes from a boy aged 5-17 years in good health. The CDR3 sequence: CASSYSGGTQETQYF. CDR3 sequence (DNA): TGTGCCAGCAGTTACTCGGGCGGGACCCAAGAGACCCAGTACTTC.